The table lists the clone carrying this T cell receptor beta chain with many counts. Its antigen is unidentified. Trimming pared 2 bases from V and 7 bases from J, leaving 9 bases between. The CDR3 is made up of 14 amino acids. The sample is drawn from a study of blood T cells in healthy people across ages. Sample-barcoded 5' priming and a J-beta primer mix drove a second PCR of roughly 7 to 11 cycles. TCRdb used MiXCR to reprocess the 5' RACE reads, holding one entry per CDR3 protein. This sample has about 640,000 distinct CDR3 sequences, with less than 35% found just once. Study-wide results and caveats: Because donor CMV status was unknown, expanded clonotype changes were possibly confounded. Measured against age, TCR beta diversity per million T cells decreased in a roughly linear manner.

This TCR derives from a woman aged 80 or over in good health. Material: blood. The chain couples TRBV12-3 or TRBV12-4 to TRBJ1-6; unclear D gene. The CDR3 sequence is CASSLLASNSPLHF. The CDR3 DNA reads TGTGCCAGCAGTTTACTGGCCTCAAATTCACCCCTCCACTTT.